These T cell receptor beta chains were read from a single sample in a study of identical twins. MiXCR was run by TCRdb on the 5' RACE reads, yielding one entry per CDR3 protein. The table lists about 920,000 distinct CDR3 sequences, roughly an eighth of them singletons. These records were also assigned to another study, of yellow fever vaccine responses in identical twins.

Material for sequencing was PBMCs. Receptors originate from a woman aged 18 to 35 in good health. Both conserved end residues are part of each CDR3. The D gene is left open where the match is weak. Size values are once, few and many counts, or a class for expanded clones, and some rows have none.

v_call: TRBV5-1; clone_size: many; j_call: TRBJ1-5; d_call: -; cdr3_nt: TGCGCCAGCAGCCAAGACAGTATGGGGAGCAATCAGCCCCAGCATTTT; cdr3_aa: CASSQDSMGSNQPQHF
v_call: TRBV10-3; clone_size: many; j_call: TRBJ2-7; d_call: -; cdr3_nt: TGTGCCTCCGCCACGGACCCCTACGAGCAGTACTTC; cdr3_aa: CASATDPYEQYF
v_call: TRBV4-2; clone_size: few; j_call: TRBJ1-5; d_call: -; cdr3_nt: TGTGCCAGCAGCCAAGAGAGGGAGGGCAATCAGCCCCAGCATTTT; cdr3_aa: CASSQEREGNQPQHF
v_call: TRBV5-8; clone_size: -; j_call: TRBJ1-3; d_call: -; cdr3_nt: TGTGCCAGCAGCTGGGGGACGAGTGACAGCTCTGGAAACACCATATATTTT; cdr3_aa: CASSWGTSDSSGNTIYF
v_call: TRBV7-9; clone_size: few; j_call: TRBJ2-1; d_call: -; cdr3_nt: TGTGCCAGCAGCCCCCCCCAAGGTCCCCGCGTCTTC; cdr3_aa: CASSPPQGPRVF
v_call: TRBV12-3/TRBV12-4; clone_size: -; j_call: TRBJ1-5; d_call: -; cdr3_nt: TGTGCCAGCAGGGGAGGAAAGGGTAATCAGCCCCAGCATTTT; cdr3_aa: CASRGGKGNQPQHF
v_call: TRBV12-3/TRBV12-4; clone_size: -; j_call: TRBJ2-2; d_call: TRBD2; cdr3_nt: TGTGCCAGCAGTTTCGGCGGGAGGGCCCTCGGCGGGGAGCTGTTTTTT; cdr3_aa: CASSFGGRALGGELFF
v_call: TRBV10-3; clone_size: -; j_call: TRBJ1-6; d_call: -; cdr3_nt: TGTGCCATCAGTGGGACGCAGGATTCACCCCTCCACTTT; cdr3_aa: CAISGTQDSPLHF
v_call: TRBV12-3/TRBV12-4; clone_size: few; j_call: TRBJ2-2; d_call: -; cdr3_nt: TGTGCCAGCACCTTGTCGGGTTTGAACACCGGGGAGCTGTTTTTT; cdr3_aa: CASTLSGLNTGELFF
v_call: TRBV5-1; clone_size: -; j_call: TRBJ2-1; d_call: TRBD2; cdr3_nt: TGCGCCAGCAGCTTGGTTGGTAGCGGGAGAGCCAACAATGAGCAGTTCTTC; cdr3_aa: CASSLVGSGRANNEQFF
v_call: TRBV9; clone_size: -; j_call: TRBJ1-2; d_call: TRBD1; cdr3_nt: TGTGCCAGCAGCGTAGGAGACAGGGGTCACTATGGCTACACCTTC; cdr3_aa: CASSVGDRGHYGYTF
v_call: TRBV12-3/TRBV12-4; clone_size: -; j_call: TRBJ2-7; d_call: -; cdr3_nt: TGTGCCAGCAGTACGACTAGTTTCGAGCAGTACTTC; cdr3_aa: CASSTTSFEQYF
v_call: TRBV5-1; clone_size: -; j_call: TRBJ2-1; d_call: TRBD2; cdr3_nt: TGCGCCAGCAGCTTTGATAGCGGGACCTACAATGAGCAGTTCTTC; cdr3_aa: CASSFDSGTYNEQFF
v_call: TRBV28; clone_size: -; j_call: TRBJ2-2; d_call: -; cdr3_nt: TGTGCCAGCAGTACCCAGGGCGCCGGGGAGCTGTTTTTT; cdr3_aa: CASSTQGAGELFF
v_call: TRBV12-3/TRBV12-4; clone_size: many; j_call: TRBJ2-7; d_call: -; cdr3_nt: TGTGCCAGCAGTTGGTCCCAAACCTACGAGCAGTACTTC; cdr3_aa: CASSWSQTYEQYF
v_call: TRBV10-3; clone_size: -; j_call: TRBJ2-2; d_call: -; cdr3_nt: TGTGCCATCTCAATGGGCCAATTGAACACCGGGGAGCTGTTTTTT; cdr3_aa: CAISMGQLNTGELFF
v_call: TRBV12-3/TRBV12-4; clone_size: few; j_call: TRBJ1-1; d_call: -; cdr3_nt: TGTGCCAGCAGCCCCAGCCGCCGTGGGGCTGAAGCTTTCTTT; cdr3_aa: CASSPSRRGAEAFF
v_call: TRBV5-1; clone_size: many; j_call: TRBJ2-1; d_call: -; cdr3_nt: TGCGCCAGCAGCTTGGATGACGTAGAGCAGTTCTTC; cdr3_aa: CASSLDDVEQFF